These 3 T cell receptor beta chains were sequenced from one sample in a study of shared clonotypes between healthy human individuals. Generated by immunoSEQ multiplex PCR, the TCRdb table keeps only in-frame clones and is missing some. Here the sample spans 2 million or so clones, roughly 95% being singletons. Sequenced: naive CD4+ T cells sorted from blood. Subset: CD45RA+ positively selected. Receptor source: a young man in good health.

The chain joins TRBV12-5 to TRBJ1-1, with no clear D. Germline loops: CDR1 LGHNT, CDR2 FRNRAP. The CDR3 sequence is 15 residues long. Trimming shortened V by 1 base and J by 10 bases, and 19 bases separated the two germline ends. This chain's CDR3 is CASGLAGPSRRRAFF. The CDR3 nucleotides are TGTGCTAGTGGTTTGGCTGGGCCTAGCCGGAGGAGAGCTTTCTTT.

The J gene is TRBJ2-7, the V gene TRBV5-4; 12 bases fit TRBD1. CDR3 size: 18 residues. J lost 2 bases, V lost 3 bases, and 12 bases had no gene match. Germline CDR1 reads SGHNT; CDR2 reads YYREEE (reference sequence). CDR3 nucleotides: TGTGCCAGCAGCTCGAAACCCGGGACAGGGGGCACCCCCTACGAGCAGTACTTC. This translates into CASSSKPGTGGTPYEQYF.

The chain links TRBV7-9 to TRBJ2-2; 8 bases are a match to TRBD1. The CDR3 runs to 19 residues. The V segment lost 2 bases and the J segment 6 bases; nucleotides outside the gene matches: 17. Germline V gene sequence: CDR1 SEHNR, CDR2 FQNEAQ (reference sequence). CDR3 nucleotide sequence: TGTGCCAGCAGCTTAAAGCTCCTGCGGGACAGGTGGTTGGCCGGGGAGCTGTTTTTT. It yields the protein CASSLKLLRDRWLAGELFF.